The present T cell receptor (beta chain) was sequenced within a study of blood T cell repertoires in COVID-19. Germline V CDR1 and CDR2: SNHLY, FYNNEI. Trimming removed 5 bases from V and 4 bases from J, with 12 bases in between. This CDR3 has 14 residues. The protocol was immunoSEQ multiplex PCR, while the TCRdb copy is restricted to in-frame clones and leaves out a portion. The repertoire consists of 85,000 to 100,000 clones, with less than 95% occurring once and the leading ten covering approximately 1.5%. Sequenced material: peripheral blood. The rearrangement joins TRBV2 to TRBJ1-5; tentative D call: TRBD1 (6 bases). The sequence came from a man in his 60s with acute or convalescent COVID-19. CDR3 in DNA: TGTGCCAGCAGTCGACAGGTAGGGAATCAGCCCCAGCATTTT. Translation gives CASSRQVGNQPQHF.